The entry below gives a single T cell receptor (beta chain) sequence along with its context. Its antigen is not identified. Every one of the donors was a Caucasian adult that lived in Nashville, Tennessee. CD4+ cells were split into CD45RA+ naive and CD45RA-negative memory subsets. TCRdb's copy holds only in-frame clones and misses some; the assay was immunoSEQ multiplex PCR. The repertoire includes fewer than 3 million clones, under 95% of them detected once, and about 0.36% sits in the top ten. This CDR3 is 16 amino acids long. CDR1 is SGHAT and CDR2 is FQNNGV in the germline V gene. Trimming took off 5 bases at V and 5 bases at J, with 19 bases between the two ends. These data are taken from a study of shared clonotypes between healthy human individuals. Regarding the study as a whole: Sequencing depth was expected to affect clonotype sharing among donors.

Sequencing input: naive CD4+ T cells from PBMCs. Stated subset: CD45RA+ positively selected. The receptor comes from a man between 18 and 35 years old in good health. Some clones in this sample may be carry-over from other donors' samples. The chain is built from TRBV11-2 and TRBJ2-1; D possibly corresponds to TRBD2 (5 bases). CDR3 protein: CASSQTALLRDNEQFF. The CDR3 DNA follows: TGTGCCAGCAGCCAAACCGCTCTTCTGCGGGACAATGAGCAGTTCTTC. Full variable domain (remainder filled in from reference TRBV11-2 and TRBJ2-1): EAGVAQSPRYKIIEKRQSVAFWCNPISGHATLYWYQQILGQGPKLLIQFQNNGVVDDSQLPKDRFSAERLKGVDSTLKIQPAKLEDSAVYLCASSQTALLRDNEQFFGPGTRLTVL.